This TCR beta chain was sequenced in a study of cytomegalovirus exposure and HLA in healthy donors. Study-wide points: About 180 TCR beta chains were listed as cytomegalovirus-associated. It was reported that the classifier diagnosed cytomegalovirus status with high specificity and sensitivity in both the original and validation cohorts.

TCRdb's table, derived via immunoSEQ multiplex PCR, lists solely in-frame clones and lacks some. The table shows some 310,000 clones, with around 90% occurring only once. As regards this clone: Its specificity is not known.

Among the roughly 120 subjects of the validation cohort, separate from the approximately 670-subject first cohort, were the donors. The sequenced sample consisted of PBMCs. This TCR was sampled from a young man in good health and CMV-seronegative.

The CDR3 loop reads CASSTLGINQPQHF. The CDR3 DNA is TGTGCCAGCAGTACCCTCGGGATCAATCAGCCCCAGCATTTT. The chain has TRBV7-2 and TRBJ1-5; D not certain. This CDR3 comprises 14 residues. Germline CDR1 SGHTA, CDR2 FQGNSA. The V end was cut by 6 bases, the J end by 3 bases, with 12 bases between. Together with reference TRBV7-2 and TRBJ1-5, the CDR3 gives the full variable domain: GAGVSQSPSNKVTEKGKDVELRCDPISGHTALYWYRQSLGQGLEFLIYFQGNSAPDKSGLPSDRFSAERTGGSVSTLTIQRTQQEDSAVYLCASSTLGINQPQHFGDGTRLSIL.